This T cell receptor beta chain stems from a study of PD-1 blockade in classical Hodgkin lymphoma. Findings of the study overall: The study found that TCR diversity rose significantly by C4D1 in CD4+ but not CD8+ cells.

For this clone: What it binds is not known.

Assay: immunoSEQ multiplex PCR; the TCRdb copy retains only in-frame clones and omits some. The sample lists about 94,000 clones, 75% to 90% seen once, with approximately 12% in the top ten. The CDR3 is 15 amino acids. CDR1 WNHNN and CDR2 SYGVQD come from the germline V gene (reference sequence). Losses at the gene ends were 0 bases for V and 4 bases for J; bases not matched to a gene: 1. No patient escaped relapse after autologous stem cell transplantation, and brentuximab vedotin exposure varied. This sequence originates from a human donor with classical Hodgkin lymphoma. Sequencing used peripheral blood mononuclear cells (PBMCs), obtained before the second cycle of nivolumab. The chain combines TRBV10-1 with TRBJ2-1, with 9 bases lining up with TRBD2. The CDR3 DNA is TGCGCCAGCAGTGAGTCGCTAGCGGGGTACAATGAGCAGTTCTTC. Its protein product is CASSESLAGYNEQFF.